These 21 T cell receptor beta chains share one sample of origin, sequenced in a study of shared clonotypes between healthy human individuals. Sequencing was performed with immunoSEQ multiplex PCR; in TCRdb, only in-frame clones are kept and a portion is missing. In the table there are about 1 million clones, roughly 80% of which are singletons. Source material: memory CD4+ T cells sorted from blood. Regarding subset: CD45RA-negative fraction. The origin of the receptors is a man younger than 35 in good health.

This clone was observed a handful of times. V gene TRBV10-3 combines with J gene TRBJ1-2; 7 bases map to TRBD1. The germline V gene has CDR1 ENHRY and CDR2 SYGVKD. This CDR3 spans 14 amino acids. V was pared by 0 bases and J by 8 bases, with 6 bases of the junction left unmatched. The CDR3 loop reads CAISESTGKEGYTF. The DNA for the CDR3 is TGTGCCATCAGTGAGTCGACAGGGAAGGAAGGCTACACCTTC.

In nucleotides, the CDR3 is TGTGCCAGTAGTAGCGGACAGTATAATTCACCCCTCCACTTT. Protein sequence: CASSSGQYNSPLHF. V usage is TRBV19 and J usage is TRBJ1-6; D is perhaps TRBD1 (6 bases). Trimming shortened V by 4 bases and J by 4 bases, and 8 bases separated the two germline ends. The CDR3 runs 14 residues. CDR1 and CDR2 (germline): LNHDA, SQIVND (reference sequence).

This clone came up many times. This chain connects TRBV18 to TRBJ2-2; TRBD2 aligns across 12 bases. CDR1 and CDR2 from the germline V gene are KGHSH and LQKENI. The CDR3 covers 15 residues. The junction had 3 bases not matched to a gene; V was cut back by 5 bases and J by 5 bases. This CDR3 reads CASSSGLAGTGELFF. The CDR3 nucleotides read TGTGCCAGCTCATCCGGACTAGCGGGAACCGGGGAGCTGTTTTTT.

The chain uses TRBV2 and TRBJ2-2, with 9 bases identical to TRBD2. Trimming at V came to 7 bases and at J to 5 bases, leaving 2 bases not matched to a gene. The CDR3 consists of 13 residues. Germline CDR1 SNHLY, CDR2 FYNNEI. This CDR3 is CASNLAGTGELFF. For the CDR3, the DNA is TGTGCCAGCAATCTAGCGGGAACCGGGGAGCTGTTTTTT.

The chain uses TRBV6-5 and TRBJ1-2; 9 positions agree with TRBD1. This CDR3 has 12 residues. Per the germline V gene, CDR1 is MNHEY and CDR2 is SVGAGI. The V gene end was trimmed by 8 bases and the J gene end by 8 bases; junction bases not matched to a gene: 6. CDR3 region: CASVYRGQGYTF. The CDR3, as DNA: TGTGCCAGCGTTTACAGGGGGCAGGGCTACACCTTC.

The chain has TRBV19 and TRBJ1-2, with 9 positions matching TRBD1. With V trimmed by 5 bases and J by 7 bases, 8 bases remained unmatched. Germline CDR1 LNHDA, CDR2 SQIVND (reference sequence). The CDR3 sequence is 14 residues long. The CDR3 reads CASSAGTGFSGYTF. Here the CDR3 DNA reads TGTGCCAGTAGTGCCGGGACAGGGTTTAGTGGCTACACCTTC.

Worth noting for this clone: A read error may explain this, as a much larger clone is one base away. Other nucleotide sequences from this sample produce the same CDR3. This chain's CDR3 is CASSEFLNEQFF. CDR3 bases: TGCGCCAGCAGTGAGTTCCTCAATGAGCAGTTCTTC. J is TRBJ2-1 and V is TRBV10-2, with D unclear. V lost 1 base to trimming and J lost 6 bases, with 4 bases between them. Germline CDR1 reads WSHSY; CDR2 reads SAAADI. This CDR3 contains 12 residues.

The DNA for the CDR3 is TGTGCCACCAGCAGAACGGGACTAGCCGACCAGTACTTC. It yields the protein CATSRTGLADQYF. The chain employs TRBV15 and TRBJ2-5; 9 nucleotides align to TRBD2. The CDR3 covers 13 residues. V lost 2 bases, J lost 10 bases, and 5 bases stayed unmatched. Looked up from germline, CDR1 is LNHNV and CDR2 is YYDKDF (reference sequence).

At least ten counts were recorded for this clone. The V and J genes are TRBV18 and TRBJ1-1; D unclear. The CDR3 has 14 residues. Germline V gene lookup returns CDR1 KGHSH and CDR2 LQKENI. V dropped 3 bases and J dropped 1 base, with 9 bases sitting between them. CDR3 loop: CASSPPGGNTEAFF. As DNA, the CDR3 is TGTGCCAGCTCACCTCCGGGCGGGAACACTGAAGCTTTCTTT.

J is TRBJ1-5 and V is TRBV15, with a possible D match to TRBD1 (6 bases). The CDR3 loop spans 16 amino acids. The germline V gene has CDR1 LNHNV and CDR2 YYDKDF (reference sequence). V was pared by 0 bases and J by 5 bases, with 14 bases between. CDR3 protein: CATSRDSGQGYQPQHF. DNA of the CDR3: TGTGCCACCAGCAGAGATTCAGGGCAGGGGTATCAGCCCCAGCATTTT. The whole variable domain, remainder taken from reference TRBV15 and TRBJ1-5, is DAMVIQNPRYQVTQFGKPVTLSCSQTLNHNVMYWYQQKSSQAPKLLFHYYDKDFNNEADTPDNFQSRRPNTSFCFLDIRSPGLGDTAMYLCATSRDSGQGYQPQHFGDGTRLSIL.

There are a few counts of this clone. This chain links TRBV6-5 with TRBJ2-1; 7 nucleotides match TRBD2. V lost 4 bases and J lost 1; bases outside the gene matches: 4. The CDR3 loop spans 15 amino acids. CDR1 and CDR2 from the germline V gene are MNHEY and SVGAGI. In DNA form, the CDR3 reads TGTGCCAGCAGTTCGCTGGGAGGGTCCTACAATGAGCAGTTCTTC. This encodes CASSSLGGSYNEQFF.

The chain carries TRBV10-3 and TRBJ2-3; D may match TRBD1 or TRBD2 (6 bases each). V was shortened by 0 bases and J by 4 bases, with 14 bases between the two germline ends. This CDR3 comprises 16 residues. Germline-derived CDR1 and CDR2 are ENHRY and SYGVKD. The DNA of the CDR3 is TGTGCCATCAGTGAGTCAGGAGGGGGTAACGCAGATACGCAGTATTTT. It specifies CAISESGGGNADTQYF.

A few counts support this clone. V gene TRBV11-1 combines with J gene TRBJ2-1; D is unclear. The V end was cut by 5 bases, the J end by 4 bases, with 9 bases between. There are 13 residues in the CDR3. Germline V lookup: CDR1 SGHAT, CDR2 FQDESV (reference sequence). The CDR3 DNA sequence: TGTGCCAGCAGCGGCCTCAGATACAATGAGCAGTTCTTC. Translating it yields CASSGLRYNEQFF. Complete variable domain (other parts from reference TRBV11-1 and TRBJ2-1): EAEVAQSPRYKITEKSQAVAFWCDPISGHATLYWYRQILGQGPELLVQFQDESVVDDSQLPKDRFSAERLKGVDSTLKIQPAELGDSAMYLCASSGLRYNEQFFGPGTRLTVL.

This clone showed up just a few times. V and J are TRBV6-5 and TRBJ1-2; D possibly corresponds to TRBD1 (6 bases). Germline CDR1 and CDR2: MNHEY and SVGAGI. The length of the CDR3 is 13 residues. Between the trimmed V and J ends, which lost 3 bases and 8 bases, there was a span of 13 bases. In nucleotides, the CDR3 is TGTGCCAGCAGTTATCTGGGGGCGCGAGGCTACACCTTC. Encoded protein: CASSYLGARGYTF.

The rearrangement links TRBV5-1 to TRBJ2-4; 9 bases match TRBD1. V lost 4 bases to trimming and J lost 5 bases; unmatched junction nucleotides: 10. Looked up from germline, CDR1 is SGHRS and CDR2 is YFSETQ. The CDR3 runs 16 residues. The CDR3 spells CASSRRTGGGENIQYF. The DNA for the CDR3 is TGCGCCAGCAGCCGAAGAACAGGGGGCGGGGAAAACATTCAGTACTTC.

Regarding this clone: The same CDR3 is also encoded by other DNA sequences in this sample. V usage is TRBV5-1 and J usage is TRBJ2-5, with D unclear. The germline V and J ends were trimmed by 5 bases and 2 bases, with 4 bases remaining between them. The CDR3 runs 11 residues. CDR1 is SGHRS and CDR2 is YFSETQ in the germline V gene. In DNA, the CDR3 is TGCGCCAGCAGTAGTCAAGAGACCCAGTACTTC. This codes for CASSSQETQYF.

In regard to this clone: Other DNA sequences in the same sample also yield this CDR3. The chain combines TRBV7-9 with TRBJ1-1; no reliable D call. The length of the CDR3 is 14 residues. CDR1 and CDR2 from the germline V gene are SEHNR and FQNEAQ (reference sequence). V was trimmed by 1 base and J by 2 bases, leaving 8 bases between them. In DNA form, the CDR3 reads TGTGCCAGCAGCTTAGGGACGGAAAACACTGAAGCTTTCTTT. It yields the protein CASSLGTENTEAFF. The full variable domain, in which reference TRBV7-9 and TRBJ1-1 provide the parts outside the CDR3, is DTGVSQNPRHKITKRGQNVTFRCDPISEHNRLYWYRQTLGQGPEFLTYFQNEAQLEKSRLLSDRFSAERPKGSFSTLEIQRTEQGDSAMYLCASSLGTENTEAFFGQGTRLTVV.

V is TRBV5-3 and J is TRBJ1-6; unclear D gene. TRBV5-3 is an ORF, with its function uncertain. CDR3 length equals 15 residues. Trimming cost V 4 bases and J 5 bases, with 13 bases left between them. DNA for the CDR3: TGTGCCAGAAGCCCTCTAGGTGGTAATAATTCACCCCTCCACTTT. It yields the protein CARSPLGGNNSPLHF.

CDR3 bases: TGTGCCAGCAGTATAGACGGACAGGGGTATAGCTACACCTTC. Amino acid sequence: CASSIDGQGYSYTF. The chain links TRBV5-4 to TRBJ1-2; TRBD1 agrees at 9 bases. V shed 5 bases, J shed 9 bases, and the junction held 11 bases outside the gene matches. The CDR3 is made up of 14 amino acids. Per germline, CDR1 SGHNT and CDR2 YYREEE (reference sequence).

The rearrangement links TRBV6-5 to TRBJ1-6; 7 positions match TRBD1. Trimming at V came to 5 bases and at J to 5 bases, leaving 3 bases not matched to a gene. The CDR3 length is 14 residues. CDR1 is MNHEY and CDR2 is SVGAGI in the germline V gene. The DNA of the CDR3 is TGTGCCAGCAGTCTGGGGACAGATAATTCACCCCTCCACTTT. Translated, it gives CASSLGTDNSPLHF.

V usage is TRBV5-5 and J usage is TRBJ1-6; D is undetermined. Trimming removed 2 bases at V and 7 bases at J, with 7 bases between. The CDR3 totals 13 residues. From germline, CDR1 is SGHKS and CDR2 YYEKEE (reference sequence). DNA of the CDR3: TGTGCCAGCAGCTTTGACGGAAATTCACCCCTCCACTTT. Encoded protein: CASSFDGNSPLHF.